This T cell receptor (beta chain) derives from a study of shared clonotypes between healthy human individuals. In this sample, this clone turned up once. In the study's own analysis: Because ImmunoSEQ provided only junction sequences with no quality scores, the filtering differed. Sequencing was performed with immunoSEQ multiplex PCR; in TCRdb, only in-frame clones are kept and a portion is missing. V, J and clone size are taken as reported in that table, and D and trimming were inferred from the DNA itself. The repertoire holds about 460,000 clones, with about 74% as singletons. Trimming took 4 bases from V and 4 from J; bases not matched to a gene: 3. The germline gives CDR1 MNHNS, CDR2 SASEGT. The length of the CDR3 is 16 residues.

Sequencing was performed on PBMCs. The chain combines TRBV6-1 with TRBJ2-2; TRBD2 matches at 13 bases. The receptor was derived from a woman in her thirties or forties in good health. Some clones in this sample may be carry-over from other donors' samples. The CDR3 DNA is TGTGCCAGCAGTGCGGGACTAGCGGGACGCACCGGGGAGCTGTTTTTT. This sequence encodes CASSAGLAGRTGELFF.